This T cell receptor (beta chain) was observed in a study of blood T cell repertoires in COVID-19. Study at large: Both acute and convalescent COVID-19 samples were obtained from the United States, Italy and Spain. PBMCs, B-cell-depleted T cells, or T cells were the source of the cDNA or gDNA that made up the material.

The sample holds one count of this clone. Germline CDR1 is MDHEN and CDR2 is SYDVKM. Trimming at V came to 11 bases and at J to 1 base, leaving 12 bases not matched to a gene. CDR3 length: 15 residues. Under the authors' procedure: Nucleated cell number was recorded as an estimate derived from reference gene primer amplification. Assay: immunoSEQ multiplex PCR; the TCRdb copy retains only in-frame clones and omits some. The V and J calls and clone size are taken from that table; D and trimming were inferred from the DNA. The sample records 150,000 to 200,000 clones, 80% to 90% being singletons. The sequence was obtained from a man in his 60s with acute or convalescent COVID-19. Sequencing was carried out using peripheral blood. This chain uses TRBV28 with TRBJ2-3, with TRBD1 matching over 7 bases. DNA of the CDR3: TGTGCCTCAACTCCAAGGGGGCGAGGCACAGATACGCAGTATTTT. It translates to CASTPRGRGTDTQYF.